These T cell receptor beta chains were read from a single sample in a study of cytotoxic CD8 clonotypes in ibrutinib-treated CLL. Clones were read by immunoSEQ multiplex PCR, and TCRdb kept only the in-frame ones, dropping some. The sample yields about 300,000 clones, roughly four fifths seen once. The sample in question was PBMCs, obtained at disease progression, from a patient treated with ibrutinib. These receptors came from a human donor with chronic lymphocytic leukemia. Both conserved end residues are part of each CDR3. The D gene is left open where the match is weak. The size field is filled for only some rows; it gives once, few, many or a size class.

CDR3 DNA: TGCGCCAGCAGTGTGGGGGTTGGGTCCACAGATACGCAGTATTTT
CDR3 protein: CASSVGVGSTDTQYF
V gene: TRBV10-2
D gene: -
J gene: TRBJ2-3
clone size: -

CDR3 DNA: TGTGCCAGCAGATTAGCGGGGGGATTAAACACCGGGGAGCTGTTTTTT
CDR3 protein: CASRLAGGLNTGELFF
V gene: TRBV7-3
D gene: TRBD2
J gene: TRBJ2-2
clone size: -

CDR3 DNA: TGCGCCAGCAGCCATAGCTCGGGATCTTACAATGAGCAGTTCTTC
CDR3 protein: CASSHSSGSYNEQFF
V gene: TRBV4-1
D gene: -
J gene: TRBJ2-1
clone size: -

CDR3 DNA: TGCGCCAGCAGCTTGGTCAGCCACGAGCAGTACTTC
CDR3 protein: CASSLVSHEQYF
V gene: TRBV5-1
D gene: -
J gene: TRBJ2-7
clone size: few

CDR3 DNA: TGTGCCAGCAGCGAACACCCCGCCCTGGACACCGGCTACACCTTC
CDR3 protein: CASSEHPALDTGYTF
V gene: TRBV7-9
D gene: -
J gene: TRBJ1-2
clone size: -

CDR3 DNA: TGCGCCAGCAGCAATGACAGCTTTAGCACAGATACGCAGTATTTT
CDR3 protein: CASSNDSFSTDTQYF
V gene: TRBV5-1
D gene: -
J gene: TRBJ2-3
clone size: once

CDR3 DNA: TGCGCCAGCAGCTTGGCCGTGGTCACCCCCGCTGAAGCTTTCTTT
CDR3 protein: CASSLAVVTPAEAFF
V gene: TRBV5-1
D gene: -
J gene: TRBJ1-1
clone size: -

CDR3 DNA: TGTGCCAGCAGCTTAGCCGGACGGCGGGGGGATGAAAAACTGTTTTTT
CDR3 protein: CASSLAGRRGDEKLFF
V gene: TRBV7-2
D gene: -
J gene: TRBJ1-4
clone size: -

CDR3 DNA: TGTGCCAGCAGTGAAGTGGGAGTTAATTCACCCCTCCACTTT
CDR3 protein: CASSEVGVNSPLHF
V gene: TRBV6-5
D gene: -
J gene: TRBJ1-6
clone size: -

CDR3 DNA: TGTGCCAGCAGTGGCTACAGGGTTAGTGAAAAACTGTTTTTT
CDR3 protein: CASSGYRVSEKLFF
V gene: TRBV6-1
D gene: -
J gene: TRBJ1-4
clone size: -

CDR3 DNA: TGTGCCAGCAGCTTAGGGGTTGAGCAGTTCTTC
CDR3 protein: CASSLGVEQFF
V gene: TRBV7-3
D gene: -
J gene: TRBJ2-1
clone size: -

CDR3 DNA: TGTGCCAGCAGTTTACGACAGGGTGCAACCTACGAGCAGTACTTC
CDR3 protein: CASSLRQGATYEQYF
V gene: TRBV27
D gene: TRBD1
J gene: TRBJ2-7
clone size: -

CDR3 DNA: TGTGCCAGCTCACCCACCGTAGGGGGGATCTACAATGAGCAGTTCTTC
CDR3 protein: CASSPTVGGIYNEQFF
V gene: TRBV18
D gene: -
J gene: TRBJ2-1
clone size: -

CDR3 DNA: TGTGCCAGCTCCGCCGGGGTCCGGACTGAAGCTTTCTTT
CDR3 protein: CASSAGVRTEAFF
V gene: TRBV5-4
D gene: -
J gene: TRBJ1-1
clone size: once

CDR3 DNA: TGTGCCAGCAGTTTTGAGGGGGGCTACACCTTC
CDR3 protein: CASSFEGGYTF
V gene: TRBV2
D gene: -
J gene: TRBJ1-2
clone size: -

CDR3 DNA: TGTGCCAGTAGCAGGTTGGGGGCCACTAATGAAAAACTGTTTTTT
CDR3 protein: CASSRLGATNEKLFF
V gene: TRBV19
D gene: -
J gene: TRBJ1-4
clone size: -

CDR3 DNA: TGTGCCAGCAGTTACTTGGCCGGGCCCTACGAGCAGTACTTC
CDR3 protein: CASSYLAGPYEQYF
V gene: TRBV6-6
D gene: -
J gene: TRBJ2-7
clone size: -

CDR3 DNA: TGTGCCAGCAGCCTCCGAGACTCCACCTACGAGCAGTACTTC
CDR3 protein: CASSLRDSTYEQYF
V gene: TRBV27
D gene: -
J gene: TRBJ2-7
clone size: -

CDR3 DNA: TGTGCCAGCGGAGCTAGCGGGAGTGGATTGGCGCAGTACTTC
CDR3 protein: CASGASGSGLAQYF
V gene: TRBV7-9
D gene: TRBD2
J gene: TRBJ2-7
clone size: few

CDR3 DNA: TGCAGCGTCGACACCCAACCCGTCGCTTTCTTT
CDR3 protein: CSVDTQPVAFF
V gene: TRBV29-1
D gene: -
J gene: TRBJ1-1
clone size: once

CDR3 DNA: TGTGCCAGCAGCCTTGATCCTTACAGGGATGGCTACACCTTC
CDR3 protein: CASSLDPYRDGYTF
V gene: TRBV7-9
D gene: -
J gene: TRBJ1-2
clone size: -

CDR3 DNA: TGTGCCACTAAGAGGAAGCATTTT
CDR3 protein: CATKRKHF
V gene: TRBV27
D gene: -
J gene: TRBJ1-5
clone size: -

CDR3 DNA: TGTGCCAGCAGCCACTCCGGGGGAGGGGACACCGGGGAGCTGTTTTTT
CDR3 protein: CASSHSGGGDTGELFF
V gene: TRBV7-9
D gene: TRBD2
J gene: TRBJ2-2
clone size: -

CDR3 DNA: TGTGCCAGCAGTTTAAATTCCTACTACGAGCAGTACTTC
CDR3 protein: CASSLNSYYEQYF
V gene: TRBV27
D gene: -
J gene: TRBJ2-7
clone size: -

CDR3 DNA: TGTGCCAGCAGTTACGAGGGTAGCGGGGCTGGCAATGAGCAGTTCTTC
CDR3 protein: CASSYEGSGAGNEQFF
V gene: TRBV6-6
D gene: TRBD2
J gene: TRBJ2-1
clone size: few

CDR3 DNA: TGTGCCAGCAGTGAAGGAGTTTCCTACGAGCAGTACTTC
CDR3 protein: CASSEGVSYEQYF
V gene: TRBV2
D gene: -
J gene: TRBJ2-7
clone size: -

CDR3 DNA: TGTGCCAGCAGGGAAACAGGCTATGAGCAGTTCTTC
CDR3 protein: CASRETGYEQFF
V gene: TRBV28
D gene: -
J gene: TRBJ2-1
clone size: few

CDR3 DNA: TGCGCCAGCAGCTTGGAGTTAGCGGTGAGCTCCTACGAGCAGTACTTC
CDR3 protein: CASSLELAVSSYEQYF
V gene: TRBV5-1
D gene: -
J gene: TRBJ2-7
clone size: -

CDR3 DNA: TGTGCCAGTAGCACTCGGACTAGCGGGTCCCAAGAGACCCAGTACTTC
CDR3 protein: CASSTRTSGSQETQYF
V gene: TRBV19
D gene: TRBD2
J gene: TRBJ2-5
clone size: -

CDR3 DNA: TGCGCCAGCAAGACTAACCACAATGAGCAGTTCTTC
CDR3 protein: CASKTNHNEQFF
V gene: TRBV5-1
D gene: -
J gene: TRBJ2-1
clone size: -

CDR3 DNA: TGTGCCAGCTCCGGACGACAGGGGGTGACAGATACGCAGTATTTT
CDR3 protein: CASSGRQGVTDTQYF
V gene: TRBV18
D gene: TRBD1
J gene: TRBJ2-3
clone size: -

CDR3 DNA: TGTGCCAGCAGTTACCCAGATACGCAGTATTTT
CDR3 protein: CASSYPDTQYF
V gene: TRBV6-6
D gene: -
J gene: TRBJ2-3
clone size: once

CDR3 DNA: TGTGCCAGTAGTATCAGGATTCGGGGAGGGGTGAGCAATGAGCAGTTCTTC
CDR3 protein: CASSIRIRGGVSNEQFF
V gene: TRBV19
D gene: TRBD2
J gene: TRBJ2-1
clone size: -

CDR3 DNA: TGTGCCAGCAGTGCCCGCAGGGTCCACGAGCAGTACTTC
CDR3 protein: CASSARRVHEQYF
V gene: TRBV27
D gene: -
J gene: TRBJ2-7
clone size: -

CDR3 DNA: TGCGCCAGCAGCTCAAATGCGGGACAAGGGTACACTGAAGCTTTCTTT
CDR3 protein: CASSSNAGQGYTEAFF
V gene: TRBV5-1
D gene: -
J gene: TRBJ1-1
clone size: -

CDR3 DNA: TGCGCCAGCCAGGGTTCTGGAAACACCATATATTTT
CDR3 protein: CASQGSGNTIYF
V gene: TRBV5-1
D gene: -
J gene: TRBJ1-3
clone size: few

CDR3 DNA: TGTGCCAGCAGCCAAGTGCAGGTGGTTCGGACCGGGGAGCTGTTTTTT
CDR3 protein: CASSQVQVVRTGELFF
V gene: TRBV7-9
D gene: -
J gene: TRBJ2-2
clone size: -

CDR3 DNA: TGTGCCAGCAGTTTCCAGGACAGGGGGAGGGAAAAACTGTTTTTT
CDR3 protein: CASSFQDRGREKLFF
V gene: TRBV27
D gene: TRBD1
J gene: TRBJ1-4
clone size: -

CDR3 DNA: TGTGCCACCAGCCCCCCGGGCCAACCAAACGGCTACACCTTC
CDR3 protein: CATSPPGQPNGYTF
V gene: TRBV15
D gene: -
J gene: TRBJ1-2
clone size: once

CDR3 DNA: TGTGCCACGGGAACAGGGAACACTGAAGCTTTCTTT
CDR3 protein: CATGTGNTEAFF
V gene: TRBV28
D gene: -
J gene: TRBJ1-1
clone size: few

CDR3 DNA: TGTGCCAGTAGTCCGGCTGAAAAACTGTTTTTT
CDR3 protein: CASSPAEKLFF
V gene: TRBV19
D gene: -
J gene: TRBJ1-4
clone size: few

CDR3 DNA: TGTGCCATCAGGCCGGACTCCAATCAGCCCCAGCATTTT
CDR3 protein: CAIRPDSNQPQHF
V gene: TRBV10-3
D gene: -
J gene: TRBJ1-5
clone size: -

CDR3 DNA: TGTGCCAGCAGTGAAAGACAGGGGGGGTACGAGCAGTACTTC
CDR3 protein: CASSERQGGYEQYF
V gene: TRBV2
D gene: TRBD1
J gene: TRBJ2-7
clone size: -

CDR3 DNA: TGTGCCACCAGCAGATTAGAAAGCATATACACAGATACGCAGTATTTT
CDR3 protein: CATSRLESIYTDTQYF
V gene: TRBV15
D gene: -
J gene: TRBJ2-3
clone size: -

CDR3 DNA: TGTGCCAGCTCACCGGCCGGGGCACCTTCTCCATGGGAGACCCAGTACTTC
CDR3 protein: CASSPAGAPSPWETQYF
V gene: TRBV18
D gene: -
J gene: TRBJ2-5
clone size: -

CDR3 DNA: TGTGCCACCAGCAGAGGCCAAGAGACCCAGTACTTC
CDR3 protein: CATSRGQETQYF
V gene: TRBV15
D gene: -
J gene: TRBJ2-5
clone size: -

CDR3 DNA: TGCGCCAGCAGCACCCGGGATGCGAACACCGGGGAGCTGTTTTTT
CDR3 protein: CASSTRDANTGELFF
V gene: TRBV5-1
D gene: -
J gene: TRBJ2-2
clone size: -

CDR3 DNA: TGTGCCAGCAGTTACGCAGGTGTCCGGGGCTACACCTTC
CDR3 protein: CASSYAGVRGYTF
V gene: TRBV6-5
D gene: -
J gene: TRBJ1-2
clone size: once

CDR3 DNA: TGTGCCAGCAGCCAAGCCCTCGGCGGGTACGAGCAGTACTTC
CDR3 protein: CASSQALGGYEQYF
V gene: TRBV4-2
D gene: -
J gene: TRBJ2-7
clone size: -

CDR3 DNA: TGTGCCAGCAGCTCCTCAGTAGCGGGTCTCTCCTACAATGAGCAGTTCTTC
CDR3 protein: CASSSSVAGLSYNEQFF
V gene: TRBV5-5
D gene: TRBD2
J gene: TRBJ2-1
clone size: -

CDR3 DNA: TGCACCAGCAGCCATCAGGTTCAAGAGACCCAGTACTTC
CDR3 protein: CTSSHQVQETQYF
V gene: TRBV1
D gene: -
J gene: TRBJ2-5
clone size: -

CDR3 DNA: TGTGCCAGCAGCGGGGGCAACAACTATGGCTACACCTTC
CDR3 protein: CASSGGNNYGYTF
V gene: TRBV9
D gene: -
J gene: TRBJ1-2
clone size: -

CDR3 DNA: TGTGCCAGCTCACCCGCCCCCGCGGGACTAGGTTACAATGAGCAGTTCTTC
CDR3 protein: CASSPAPAGLGYNEQFF
V gene: TRBV18
D gene: TRBD2
J gene: TRBJ2-1
clone size: once

CDR3 DNA: TGTGCCAGTAGGACTACAGGGAGAGAGACCCAGTACTTC
CDR3 protein: CASRTTGRETQYF
V gene: TRBV19
D gene: -
J gene: TRBJ2-5
clone size: -

CDR3 DNA: TGTGCCAGCAGTCCCGCGGGCAGCCCTAACCTGACTTTC
CDR3 protein: CASSPAGSPNLTF
V gene: TRBV2
D gene: -
J gene: TRBJ2-6
clone size: -

CDR3 DNA: TGTGCCAGCAGTGACGGGACAGGGATCCTTATCAGGGAGCAGTTCTTC
CDR3 protein: CASSDGTGILIREQFF
V gene: TRBV2
D gene: TRBD1
J gene: TRBJ2-1
clone size: -